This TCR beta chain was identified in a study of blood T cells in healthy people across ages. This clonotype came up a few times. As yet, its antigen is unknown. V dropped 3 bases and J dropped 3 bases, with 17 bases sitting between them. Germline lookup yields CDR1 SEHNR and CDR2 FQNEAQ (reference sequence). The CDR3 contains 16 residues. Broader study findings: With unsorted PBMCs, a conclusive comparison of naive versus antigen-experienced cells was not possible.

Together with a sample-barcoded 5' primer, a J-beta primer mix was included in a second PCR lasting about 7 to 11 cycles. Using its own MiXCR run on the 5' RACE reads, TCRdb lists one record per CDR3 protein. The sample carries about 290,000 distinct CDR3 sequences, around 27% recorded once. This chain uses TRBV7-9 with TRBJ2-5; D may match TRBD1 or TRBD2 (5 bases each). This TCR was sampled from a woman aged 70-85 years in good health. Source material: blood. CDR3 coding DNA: TGTGCCAGCAGCTTTCCTGACATTTGGGGGAAAGAGACCCAGTACTTC. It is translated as CASSFPDIWGKETQYF.